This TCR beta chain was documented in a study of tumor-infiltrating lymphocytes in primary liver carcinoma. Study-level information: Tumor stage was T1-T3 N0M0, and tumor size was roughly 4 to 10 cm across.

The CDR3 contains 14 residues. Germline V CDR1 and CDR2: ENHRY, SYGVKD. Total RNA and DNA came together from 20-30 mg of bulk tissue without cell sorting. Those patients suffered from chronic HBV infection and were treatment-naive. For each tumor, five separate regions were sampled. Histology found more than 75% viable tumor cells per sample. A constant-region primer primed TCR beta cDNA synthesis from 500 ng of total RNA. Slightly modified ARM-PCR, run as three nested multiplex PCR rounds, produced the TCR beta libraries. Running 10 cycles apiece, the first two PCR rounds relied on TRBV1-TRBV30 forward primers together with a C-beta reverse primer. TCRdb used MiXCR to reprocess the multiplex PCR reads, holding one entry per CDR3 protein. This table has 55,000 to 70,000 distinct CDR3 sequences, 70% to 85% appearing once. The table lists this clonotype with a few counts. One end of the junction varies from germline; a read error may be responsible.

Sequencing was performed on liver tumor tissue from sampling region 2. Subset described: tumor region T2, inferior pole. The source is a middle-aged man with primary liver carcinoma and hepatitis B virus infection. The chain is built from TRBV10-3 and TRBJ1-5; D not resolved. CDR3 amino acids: CAISEYGSDQPQHF. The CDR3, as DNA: TGTGCCATCAGTGAGTATGGGAGCGATCAGCCCCAACATTTT.